A selection of T cell receptor beta chains follows, all from one sample in a study of blood T cell repertoires in COVID-19. Data came from immunoSEQ multiplex PCR; TCRdb stores just in-frame clones and leaves some out. The sample consists of 390,000 or so clones, 80% to 90% of them appearing once. Sequencing input: peripheral blood. The source of these receptors is a woman in her thirties with COVID-19, enrolled during active disease. Each CDR3 is given with its conserved first and last residue. Where a row states a size, it is once, few, many or the class of an expanded clone; other rows omit it.

v_call	clone_size	cdr3_aa
TRBV2	once	CASSDDSNEQFF
TRBV4-3	-	CASSQEQRGYYNEQFF
TRBV10-1	-	CASKAGGEQYF
TRBV28	-	CATHRGRGEQYF
TRBV19	-	CASSLASAIQETQYF
TRBV6-5	-	CASSYSGNQETQYF
TRBV9	-	CASSVAGLNYGYTF
TRBV5-1	-	CASSLNERGSVAQYF
TRBV9	-	CASSEGLPGGYGNTIYF
TRBV6-1	-	CASSDRQGNQPQHF
TRBV2	-	CASSVTTLNSPLHF
TRBV6-5	-	CASIGASGRSEQYF
TRBV19	-	CASSKGRPNQPQHF
TRBV7-9	-	CASSTDRDLNYGYTF
TRBV18	-	CASSPRTSGIPNEQFF
TRBV6-6	few	CASSSTGPTEAFF
TRBV6-6	-	CASKNPSPDTQYF
TRBV27	-	CASSSKIYNEQFF
TRBV24-1	-	CATRRGGNTEAFF
TRBV7-8	-	CASSFGHPRGYEQYF
TRBV29-1	-	CSVPRTGDFAFF
TRBV6-6	-	CASNELDYGYTF
TRBV5-6	-	CASSPGGSHEQYF
TRBV30	-	CAWSVIGETQYF
TRBV19	-	CASSMGGPYEQYF
TRBV11-2	-	CASSPRSLGEKLFF
TRBV4-1	few	CASSREGSSYNEQFF
TRBV24-1	once	CATSDWDTGGTSGALYEQFF
TRBV10-3	-	CAISLAGRSETQYF
TRBV5-1	-	CASSFSRGTDTQYF
TRBV4-3	-	CASSPQGGEDTEAFF
TRBV13	once	CASSFSPGPGNEQFF
TRBV3-1/TRBV3-2	-	CASALQGGTDTQYF
TRBV5-6	-	CASSLGNQGNTGELFF
TRBV30	-	CAWMSSGNTIYF
TRBV28	-	CASSAGGPSYNEQFF
TRBV15	once	CATSRDRTGGTEAFF
TRBV2	once	CASSETGTRTGELFF
TRBV25-1	-	CASSEYGGTEAFF
TRBV5-1	-	CASSLGTSGYPYEQYF
TRBV10-3	-	CAISAPTGTGNTIYF
TRBV19	-	CASSRDKFYEQYF
TRBV6-7	-	CASSYSPNSSRQGHRAYEQYF
TRBV28	-	CASSLPGTGPYEQYF
TRBV10-1	-	CASSGAVFSGASYEQYF
TRBV5-6	-	CASSSGTSGYNEQFF
TRBV3-1/TRBV3-2	-	CASSQGGTGKTEAFF
TRBV6-5	-	CASSSGSGGSQPQHF
TRBV9	-	CASSVGTRGHEQYF
TRBV2	-	CASSAGTSGGNEQFF
TRBV30	-	CAWSRAGAGGRGEQFF
TRBV29-1	-	CSVAGGTDNEQFF
TRBV18	-	CASSRAGNNEQFF
TRBV5-6	-	CASSSWGSYSGNTIYF